The 17 T cell receptor beta chains below were found in one sample sequenced in a study of patients and donors after allogeneic stem cell transplantation (dated by TCRdb to 2018 to 2021). Library creation used RT-PCR. For sequencing, a NextSeq 550 was employed. TCRdb reanalyzed the raw reads on its own, using fastp at Q25 for trimming and MiXCR for clone calling, and kept in-frame beta chains. Every CDR3 protein is listed once, alongside the most common genes and DNA of its rows. The sample table lists about 150,000 distinct CDR3 sequences, 37% of them with a count of one. The ten most abundant clones make up around half of the sample. The sequenced sample was blood, either unsorted or a sorted T cell fraction (not recorded which). Receptors originate from a human donor who was either an allogeneic HSCT recipient or a stem cell or donor lymphocyte infusion donor (not recorded which). It is not recorded whose cells these are; they may come from a transplant donor.

For the CDR3, the DNA is TGTGCCAGCAGTTTACACCGGAATAGCAATCAGCCCCAGCATTTT. It specifies CASSLHRNSNQPQHF. The gene calls are TRBV28 and TRBJ1-5; D uncertain. This CDR3 region has 15 residues. Germline V CDR1 and CDR2: MDHEN, SYDVKM. Trimming pared 2 bases from V and 0 bases from J, leaving 8 bases between.

This chain connects TRBV3-1 to TRBJ1-2; D gene unclear. V dropped 0 bases and J dropped 1 base, with 6 bases sitting between them. The CDR3 totals 14 residues. Germline V gene lookup returns CDR1 LGHDT and CDR2 YNNKEL (reference sequence). DNA of the CDR3: TGTGCCAGCAGCCAAGATCGGTTTAACTATGGCTACACCTTC. Translated, it gives CASSQDRFNYGYTF.

The chain carries TRBV15 and TRBJ1-6, with D unresolved. CDR3 length equals 14 residues. Trimming shortened V by 3 bases and J by 4 bases, and 7 bases separated the two germline ends. CDR1 is LNHNV, CDR2 YYDKDF, per germline (reference sequence). The CDR3 region has the DNA TGTGCCACCAGCAGCGACGGGTATAATTCACCCCTCCACTTT. Translation: CATSSDGYNSPLHF.

V gene TRBV28 combines with J gene TRBJ2-1; 9 bases agree with TRBD2. V shed 4 bases and J 6 bases; nucleotides not matched to a gene: 13. Germline values: CDR1 MDHEN, CDR2 SYDVKM. The CDR3 runs to 17 residues. CDR3 sequence reads: CASSSAQAGGILNEQFF. The CDR3 bases are TGTGCCAGCAGTTCAGCACAAGCGGGGGGCATTCTCAATGAGCAGTTCTTC.

The chain links TRBV12-3 or TRBV12-4 to TRBJ1-1; D is perhaps TRBD1 (6 bases). V was trimmed by 4 bases and J by 2 bases, leaving 14 bases between them. This CDR3 has 15 amino acids. This chain's CDR3 is CASSYSGVKNTEAFF. The DNA for the CDR3 is TGTGCCAGCAGTTATTCAGGGGTTAAAAACACTGAAGCTTTCTTT.

This chain uses TRBV12-3 or TRBV12-4 with TRBJ1-2, with D unresolved. The CDR3 consists of 15 residues. Trimming took off 5 bases at V and 3 bases at J, with 16 bases between the two ends. The CDR3 DNA sequence: TGTGCCAGCAGTCCCATCCCAGAAGGAGACTATGGCTACACCTTC. Its protein is CASSPIPEGDYGYTF.

This clonotype was observed a few times. CDR3 nucleotide sequence: TGTGCCAGCAGCTTAGTTTGGAGGGGAAACACCATATATTTT. Translating it yields CASSLVWRGNTIYF. The chain uses TRBV11-2 and TRBJ1-3; D ambiguous. This CDR3 is built from 14 residues. In germline, CDR1 is SGHAT, CDR2 FQNNGV. The V end was cut by 1 base, the J end by 4 bases, with 8 bases between.

This clonotype was detected only a few times. The rearrangement links TRBV4-3 to TRBJ1-4; D gene unclear. Germline CDR1 reads LGHNA; CDR2 reads YSLEER. V lost 0 bases to trimming and J lost 13 bases, with 18 bases between them. The CDR3 is 15 residues long. The CDR3 reads CASSQDLRVQGRLFF. CDR3 nucleotides: TGCGCCAGCAGCCAAGATTTGAGGGTCCAAGGGAGACTGTTTTTT.

This chain links TRBV28 with TRBJ1-4; D gene ambiguous. This CDR3 comprises 11 residues. Germline CDR1 and CDR2: MDHEN and SYDVKM. V was clipped by 3 bases and J by 7 bases, with 3 bases between them. CDR3: CASSFTEKLFF. In DNA, the CDR3 is TGTGCCAGCAGTTTTACTGAAAAACTGTTTTTT.

Only a few counts were recorded for this clonotype. The rearrangement uses TRBV9 and TRBJ1-6; TRBD1 agrees at 7 bases. The CDR3 length is 16 residues. Germline assignment: CDR1 SGDLS and CDR2 YYNGEE. The junction had 13 bases not matched to a gene; V was cut back by 0 bases and J by 13 bases. DNA for the CDR3: TGTGCCAGCAGCGTAGAAGGGGGCCCGTCAGGAGGGCCCCTCCACTTT. Its protein is CASSVEGGPSGGPLHF.

This chain connects TRBV4-2 to TRBJ2-3, with a possible D match to TRBD2 (6 bases). The V gene lost 0 bases and the J gene lost 2 bases, with 15 bases spanning the gap. The CDR3 is made up of 17 amino acids. CDR1 LGHNA and CDR2 YNFKEQ come from the germline V gene. In nucleotides, the CDR3 is TGTGCCAGCAGCCAAGAAGGAGGGAAGCGGTACACAGATACGCAGTATTTT. It yields the protein CASSQEGGKRYTDTQYF.

J is TRBJ2-7 and V is TRBV12-3 or TRBV12-4; D is perhaps TRBD2 (5 bases). This CDR3 contains 12 residues. Trimming left V 6 bases short and J 2 bases short, with 8 bases between. The CDR3 bases are TGTGCCAGCAGAGCGGCTGCCTACGAGCAGTACTTC. The encoded protein is CASRAAAYEQYF.

The chain carries TRBV7-2 and TRBJ2-5; no definite D call. CDR1 SGHTA and CDR2 FQGNSA come from the germline V gene. The CDR3 runs to 14 residues. Trimming removed 6 bases at V and 5 bases at J, with 16 bases between. The CDR3 region is CASSPYFRIETQYF. Written as DNA, the CDR3 is TGTGCCAGCAGTCCATACTTCAGAATTGAGACCCAGTACTTC.

As for this clonotype: Mismatch with germline at one junction end may stem from a read error. The chain couples TRBV29-1 to TRBJ2-5, with 9 bases that match TRBD1. The germline CDR1 and CDR2 sequences are SQVTM and ANQGSEA. This CDR3 region has 13 residues. This CDR3 is CSVEGTGYGTQYF. The CDR3 DNA reads TGCAGCGTGGAAGGGACAGGGTATGGGACCCAGTACTTC.

The chain carries TRBV12-3 or TRBV12-4 and TRBJ2-5, with TRBD2 identical over 7 bases. The CDR3 loop spans 15 amino acids. The ends lost 5 bases at V and 2 bases at J; junction bases unmatched: 8. The CDR3 sequence: CASSHHRDYQETQYF. The CDR3 nucleotides read TGTGCCAGCAGTCACCACCGGGACTATCAAGAGACCCAGTACTTC.

The V gene is TRBV6-6, the J gene TRBJ1-6; tentatively, D is TRBD1 (5 bases). Germline V gene data show CDR1 as MNHNY and CDR2 as SVGAGI (reference sequence). The germline V and J ends were trimmed by 5 bases and 0 bases, with 8 bases remaining between them. The CDR3 has 15 amino acids. The CDR3 region is CASSADSSYNSPLHF. The CDR3 nucleotides read TGTGCCAGCAGTGCCGACAGCTCCTATAATTCACCCCTCCACTTT.

The chain couples TRBV2 to TRBJ1-4; a possible D gene is TRBD1 (5 bases). This CDR3 is built from 16 residues. CDR1 is SNHLY and CDR2 is FYNNEI in the germline V gene. With 6 bases removed from V and 2 bases from J, the gap between germline ends came to 16 bases. The CDR3 reads CASRRDRLGTNEKLFF. The CDR3 nucleotides are TGTGCCAGCAGACGCGACAGACTAGGCACTAATGAAAAACTGTTTTTT.